These T cell receptor beta chains were read from a single sample in a study of control samples from healthy donors and cancer patients. Profiled with immunoSEQ multiplex PCR; TCRdb holds only in-frame clones, not every one. The sample records about 110,000 clones, 90% being singletons. What was sequenced was blood. The receptors were gathered from a human donor in good health. The donor label of this sample is uncertain. The CDR3 runs from the conserved cysteine through the conserved F or W. D genes are given only for firm matches.

>TRBV19|TRBJ1-5|.
TGTGCCAGTACGGCGGGGCCTTCTAGCAATCAGCCCCAGCATTTT
CASTAGPSSNQPQHF
>TRBV2|TRBJ1-1|.
TGTGCCAGCAGCTTACAACCCACTGAAGCTTTCTTT
CASSLQPTEAFF
>TRBV6-2/TRBV6-3|TRBJ2-3|.
TGTGCCAGCAGTTATTTGGGGACCAGCACAGATACGCAGTATTTT
CASSYLGTSTDTQYF
>TRBV10-3|TRBJ2-3|.
TGTGCCATCAGTGACCTGTCCGTAAAGAGCACAGATACGCAGTATTTT
CAISDLSVKSTDTQYF
>TRBV18|TRBJ1-6|.
TGTGCCAGCTCACCACTACGGGACCCAAATTCACCCCTCCACTTT
CASSPLRDPNSPLHF
>TRBV27|TRBJ2-2|TRBD2
TGTGCCACCAGGGAGGGGAACACCGGGGAGCTGTTTTTT
CATREGNTGELFF
>TRBV2|TRBJ2-2|.
TGTGCCAGCAGTGGTCGCTATAGTACGAACACCGGGGAGCTGTTTTTT
CASSGRYSTNTGELFF
>TRBV6-5|TRBJ2-3|TRBD1
TGTGCCAGCAATGGACAGGGGGGACGAGATACGCAGTATTTT
CASNGQGGRDTQYF
>TRBV11-2|TRBJ2-1|.
TGTGCCAGCACCCTAACCCAGGAAAATGAGCAGTTCTTC
CASTLTQENEQFF
>TRBV5-1|TRBJ2-2|TRBD1
TGCGCCAGCAGCTTAAGACAGGGGAACACCGGGGAGCTGTTTTTT
CASSLRQGNTGELFF